This T cell receptor beta chain was observed in a study of T cell clusters in autoimmune cytopenias. One tube held mixed TRB-A and TRB-B primer pools for touch-down PCR. TCRdb re-analyzed the multiplex PCR reads; it lists each CDR3 protein once, without DNA. The repertoire table contains about 3,500 distinct CDR3 sequences. The CDR3 is 14 amino acids. CDR1 is SGHTA and CDR2 is FQGNSA in the germline V gene. Overall study findings and caveats: TRB repertoire shifts in secondary cytopenia and chronic lymphocytic leukemia mostly reflected lymphoma, not autoimmunity. Clustering suggested that physiological T cell clusters were missing in primary autoimmune cytopenia patients.

About this clonotype: No antigen is known for it.

Some 38,000 genome equivalents of blood DNA were amplified for TRB. This clonotype was obtained from a human donor with an autoimmune cytopenia or autoimmune hepatitis (not recorded which). The sequenced material came from peripheral blood. This chain uses TRBV7-2 with TRBJ2-5. The CDR3 sequence is CASSSESMGETQYF.